The entry below gives a single TCR beta chain sequence along with its context. The target antigen is unknown. Sequenced by immunoSEQ multiplex PCR; TCRdb stores in-frame clones only, minus some. The sample yields about 35,000 clones, around nine tenths seen once. This entry comes from a study of T cell responses to AZD1222 COVID-19 vaccine. Whole-study results and caveats: With dominance at 160-218 and 743-854, vaccine-associated CD4 TCRs spanned spike. Targeting of unmutated variant regions was reportedly seen in nearly half of spike-specific TCRs.

This CDR3 is 16 amino acids long. CDR1 and CDR2 (germline): SGHDT, YYEEEE. Trimming shortened V by 1 base and J by 0 bases, and 13 bases separated the two germline ends. The specimen comprised peripheral blood, sampled on day 0 of AZD1222 vaccination. The genes are TRBV5-6 and TRBJ1-1, with a weak D call TRBD1 (6 bases). The clonotype comes from an adult in good health. CDR3: CASSLWDTMMNTEAFF. CDR3 nucleotide sequence: TGTGCCAGCAGCTTGTGGGACACCATGATGAACACTGAAGCTTTCTTT.